These 31 T cell receptor beta chains came from one sample sequenced in a study of blood T cells in healthy people across ages. Then a second PCR, running roughly 6 to 11 cycles, was carried out with a sample-barcoded 5' primer and a J-beta primer mix. TCRdb fed the 5' RACE reads into MiXCR, producing one record per CDR3 protein. The profile shows 550,000 to 650,000 distinct CDR3 sequences, about 30% of them singletons. The source material was blood. The receptors were sampled from a woman of 80 years or more in good health.

This sequence joins TRBV5-1 and TRBJ2-4; TRBD2 is a possible D gene (6 bases). The DNA matches TRBJ2-7 better at its end, which makes the J call doubtful. The CDR3 length is 13 residues. Per the germline V gene, CDR1 is SGHRS and CDR2 is YFSETQ. CDR3 region: CASSSRLDHEQYF. CDR3 DNA: TGCGCCAGCAGCTCCCGACTAGACCACGAGCAGTACTTC.

This clonotype was seen once. The chain couples TRBV12-3 or TRBV12-4 to TRBJ2-5, with D perhaps matching TRBD1 or TRBD2 (6 bases each). The CDR3 is made up of 14 amino acids. V was cut by 5 bases and J by 10 bases, with 20 bases left in between. This CDR3 reads CASSPVSGQGFQYF. DNA for the CDR3: TGTGCCAGCAGTCCGGTGAGCGGGCAGGGGTTCCAGTACTTC.

On this clonotype itself: A much larger clone is a single base away; this may be a read error. The chain is built from TRBV20-1 and TRBJ2-5; D gene ambiguous. Trimming removed 3 bases at V and 1 base at J, with 9 bases between. Germline lookup yields CDR1 DFQATT and CDR2 SNEGSKA (reference sequence). The CDR3 is 13 amino acids. For the CDR3, the DNA is TGCAGTGCTAGGGGTGAGACCCAAGAGACCCAGTACTTC. Protein product: CSARGETQETQYF.

Concerning this clonotype itself: The junction and the germline gene differ at one end; a read error may be behind it. V and J are TRBV7-6 and TRBJ2-1; TRBD2 might be the D (5 bases). The CDR3 has 15 amino acids. CDR1 SGHVS and CDR2 FNYEAQ come from the germline V gene. In nucleotides, the CDR3 is TGTGTCAGCAGCTTAGAGGCGGGTCTCGGGAATGAGCGGTTCTTC. Its protein is CVSSLEAGLGNERFF.

In this sample, this clonotype turned up many times. The chain uses TRBV5-1 and TRBJ1-1; possibly TRBD1 for D (5 bases). The V gene lost 3 bases and the J gene lost 1 base, with 10 bases spanning the gap. CDR1 SGHRS and CDR2 YFSETQ come from the germline V gene. The CDR3 has 14 amino acids. CDR3 nucleotides: TGCGCCAGCAGCTCCAACACAGGGAACACTGAAGCTTTCTTT. Its protein product is CASSSNTGNTEAFF.

CDR3 sequence (DNA): TGCGCCAGCAGCGTAATTAGCGGGGGGACACCGGATACGCAGTATTTT. Translated: CASSVISGGTPDTQYF. V and J are TRBV5-1 and TRBJ2-3; TRBD2 matches at 10 bases. CDR3 length equals 16 residues. V was pared by 4 bases and J by 6 bases, with 11 bases of the junction left unmatched. CDR1 is SGHRS, CDR2 YFSETQ, per germline.

Only one count was recorded for this clonotype. This chain connects TRBV4-1 to TRBJ2-5; 7 bases align to TRBD2. The CDR3 runs to 17 residues. J was trimmed by 0 bases and V by 1 base; bases with no gene match: 8. The germline CDR1 and CDR2 sequences are MGHRA and YSYEKL. This CDR3 is CASSQGPGGLYQETQYF. DNA for the CDR3: TGCGCCAGCAGCCAAGGACCGGGAGGCTTATACCAAGAGACCCAGTACTTC.

This clonotype was picked up many times. The chain joins TRBV5-1 to TRBJ1-2; no clear D gene. Germline-derived CDR1 and CDR2 are SGHRS and YFSETQ. The CDR3 is made up of 11 amino acids. Trimming took 3 bases from V and 7 from J, leaving 7 bases between them. CDR3 protein: CASSYESGYTF. In DNA, the CDR3 is TGCGCCAGCAGCTACGAAAGTGGCTACACCTTC.

This chain joins TRBV7-9 and TRBJ1-1; 7 bases agree with TRBD1. Germline V gene sequence: CDR1 SEHNR, CDR2 FQNEAQ (reference sequence). The CDR3 spans 13 residues. V was clipped by 7 bases and J by 4 bases; unmatched bases: 6. Here the CDR3 DNA reads TGTGCCAGCAAGGAGGGGGCGGCCACTGAAGCTTTCTTT. Protein: CASKEGAATEAFF.

The V call is TRBV20-1, the J call TRBJ1-3; D gene ambiguous. The CDR3 consists of 15 residues. Germline V gene sequence: CDR1 DFQATT, CDR2 SNEGSKA (reference sequence). V gave up 1 base and J gave up 0 bases, with 10 bases separating them. The CDR3 reads CSARGPVSSGNTIYF. CDR3 nucleotide sequence: TGCAGTGCTAGAGGTCCGGTTAGCTCTGGAAACACCATATATTTT.

A word on this clonotype: A much larger clone is a single base away; this may be a read error. This rearrangement joins TRBV30 to TRBJ2-6; no firm D call. The CDR3 covers 16 residues. Trimming left V 2 bases short and J 0 bases short, with 11 bases between. Per germline, CDR1 GTSNPN and CDR2 SVGIG (reference sequence). CDR3 nucleotide sequence: TGTGCCTGGAGTCTGGGGTTTCCCTCTGGGGCCAACGTCCTGACTTTC. Its translation: CAWSLGFPSGANVLTF.

The chain employs TRBV9 and TRBJ2-3, with D perhaps TRBD1 or TRBD2 (5 bases each). The CDR3 has 17 residues. Looked up from germline, CDR1 is SGDLS and CDR2 is YYNGEE. V was trimmed by 0 bases and J by 2 bases, leaving 16 bases between them. CDR3 amino acids: CASSVGDDSTHTDTQYF. CDR3 sequence (DNA): TGTGCCAGCAGCGTAGGGGACGATTCCACCCACACAGATACGCAGTATTTT.

This clonotype occurred a few times. The chain combines TRBV5-1 with TRBJ1-1, with 7 bases that match TRBD1. V lost 4 bases, J lost 1 base, and 7 bases stayed unmatched. Germline CDR1 SGHRS, CDR2 YFSETQ. The CDR3 totals 15 residues. CDR3 DNA: TGCGCCAGCAGCCGGTGGACAGGAGAGAACACTGAAGCTTTCTTT. This codes for CASSRWTGENTEAFF.

This clonotype was seen just once. One end of the junction fails to match germline, which may point to a read error. The V and J genes are TRBV9 and TRBJ1-4; no clear D gene. CDR1 and CDR2 (germline): SGDLS, YYNGEE. This CDR3 comprises 15 residues. The CDR3 loop reads CASSGGPGTNEKRFF. CDR3 in DNA: TGTGCCAGCAGCGGTGGACCAGGAACTAATGAAAAACGGTTTTTT.

This clonotype was detected only a few times. The chain links TRBV20-1 to TRBJ1-1, with 8 bases matching TRBD1. The CDR3 is 16 residues long. The V gene end was trimmed by 0 bases and the J gene end by 5 bases; junction bases not matched to a gene: 11. Germline assignment: CDR1 DFQATT and CDR2 SNEGSKA (reference sequence). CDR3 nucleotide sequence: TGCAGTGCTAGAGAGGGGTCCACAGGGGGTCCTACTGAAGCTTTCTTT. This codes for CSAREGSTGGPTEAFF.

A note on this clonotype: One junction end disagrees with the germline gene, perhaps due to a read error. This sequence joins TRBV7-8 and TRBJ1-5; 7 nucleotides line up with TRBD1. The CDR3 totals 18 residues. CDR1 and CDR2 from the germline V gene are SGHVS and FQNEAQ. CDR3: CTSSPPTGDSDSNQPQHF. DNA for the CDR3: TGTACCAGCAGCCCACCTACAGGGGATTCAGATAGCAATCAGCCCCAGCATTTT. Full variable domain (missing parts from reference TRBV7-8 and TRBJ1-5): GAGVSQSPRYKVAKRGQDVALRCDPISGHVSLFWYQQALGQGPEFLTYFQNEAQLDKSGLPSDRFFAERPEGSVSTLKIQRTQQEDSAVYLCTSSPPTGDSDSNQPQHFGDGTRLSIL.

This clonotype has just a few counts. V usage is TRBV6-5 and J usage is TRBJ2-3; D is perhaps TRBD1 (6 bases). CDR3 length equals 16 residues. Germline V gene lookup returns CDR1 MNHEY and CDR2 SVGAGI. V gave up 7 bases and J gave up 0 bases, with 17 bases separating them. The CDR3 reads CASTRGGFTSTDTQYF. The CDR3 region has the DNA TGTGCCAGCACCCGAGGGGGTTTCACTAGCACAGATACGCAGTATTTT.

This clonotype has ten or more counts. V is TRBV5-1 and J is TRBJ2-7; 7 nucleotides agree with TRBD1. J was trimmed by 4 bases and V by 4 bases; bases with no gene match: 8. From germline, CDR1 is SGHRS and CDR2 YFSETQ. This CDR3 contains 14 residues. The chain's CDR3 is CASSAQGDLYEQYF. For the CDR3, the DNA is TGCGCCAGCAGCGCCCAGGGGGACCTATACGAGCAGTACTTC.

The chain has TRBV20-1 and TRBJ2-7; D is perhaps TRBD2 (5 bases). The J call may be mistaken, given a closer DNA end match to TRBJ2-5. The length of the CDR3 is 14 residues. Germline V lookup: CDR1 DFQATT, CDR2 SNEGSKA (reference sequence). CDR3 coding DNA: TGCAGTGCTAGACGGGCGGGCAGACAAGAGACCCAGTACTTC. This codes for CSARRAGRQETQYF.

This clonotype was found many times. The rearrangement joins TRBV20-1 to TRBJ2-3; tentative D call: TRBD2 (6 bases). The CDR3 contains 15 residues. Germline V CDR1 and CDR2: DFQATT, SNEGSKA (reference sequence). Trimming cost V 6 bases and J 0 bases, with 16 bases left between them. Written as DNA, the CDR3 is TGCAGTGCCCCAAACCTAGCGAGGAGCACAGATACGCAGTATTTT. It is translated as CSAPNLARSTDTQYF.

This clonotype was detected ten times or more. V usage is TRBV9 and J usage is TRBJ2-3; D may match TRBD1 or TRBD2 (6 bases each). Germline CDR1 reads SGDLS; CDR2 reads YYNGEE. Trimming took 4 bases from V and 6 from J, leaving 21 bases between them. CDR3 size: 16 residues. Written as DNA, the CDR3 is TGTGCCAGCAGCCCCCGTCGGAGGAGGGGGGCGGATACGCAGTATTTT. Translated, it gives CASSPRRRRGADTQYF. Variable domain in full (rest from reference TRBV9 and TRBJ2-3): DSGVTQTPKHLITATGQRVTLRCSPRSGDLSVYWYQQSLDQGLQFLIQYYNGEERAKGNILERFSAQQFPDLHSELNLSSLELGDSALYFCASSPRRRRGADTQYFGPGTRLTVL.

The chain employs TRBV6-5 and TRBJ2-3; no reliable D call. Trimming stripped 2 bases from V and 2 bases from J, with 8 bases between. This CDR3 is 14 amino acids long. In germline, CDR1 is MNHEY, CDR2 SVGAGI. CDR3 sequence reads: CASSYGVNTDTQYF. CDR3 nucleotides: TGTGCCAGCAGTTACGGAGTCAACACAGATACGCAGTATTTT.

This clonotype showed up many times. The chain couples TRBV20-1 to TRBJ2-3, with TRBD1 identical over 10 bases. The CDR3 contains 14 residues. CDR1 and CDR2 from the germline V gene are DFQATT and SNEGSKA (reference sequence). The V segment lost 6 bases and the J segment 1 base; nucleotides outside the gene matches: 4. The chain's CDR3 is CSASGTGGTDTQYF. The CDR3 nucleotides are TGCAGTGCATCCGGGACAGGGGGCACAGATACGCAGTATTTT.

The V call is TRBV6-5, the J call TRBJ2-7, with D possibly being TRBD2 (5 bases). This CDR3 has 14 amino acids. Germline values: CDR1 MNHEY, CDR2 SVGAGI. Trimming took 2 bases from V and 4 from J, leaving 12 bases between them. CDR3 DNA: TGTGCCAGCAGTTACAGCCTAGCTGCTTACGAGCAGTACTTC. Translation gives CASSYSLAAYEQYF.

For this clonotype: With a much larger clone just one base away, this may be a read error. This sequence joins TRBV20-1 and TRBJ2-4, with TRBD1 matching over 8 bases. The better agreement between TRBJ2-7 and the DNA end casts doubt on the J call. Germline V gene data show CDR1 as DFQATT and CDR2 as SNEGSKA (reference sequence). The CDR3 totals 12 residues. CDR3 region: CSTRQGIYEQYF. The CDR3 DNA reads TGCAGTACCAGACAGGGGATCTACGAGCAGTACTTC.

This clonotype showed up many times. The chain is built from TRBV19 and TRBJ1-2; no definite D call. V lost 3 bases and J 5 bases, leaving 4 bases between the germline ends. Germline CDR1 and CDR2: LNHDA and SQIVND (reference sequence). The CDR3 is made up of 11 amino acids. This CDR3 reads CASSIGYGYTF. The CDR3, as DNA: TGTGCCAGTAGTATCGGATATGGCTACACCTTC. The whole variable domain, remainder taken from reference TRBV19 and TRBJ1-2, is DGGITQSPKYLFRKEGQNVTLSCEQNLNHDAMYWYRQDPGQGLRLIYYSQIVNDFQKGDIAEGYSVSREKKESFPLTVTSAQKNPTAFYLCASSIGYGYTFGSGTRLTVV.

This clonotype was seen ten or more times. The chain recombines TRBV6-6 with TRBJ2-7; D is ambiguous. The V end was cut by 0 bases, the J end by 5 bases, with 8 bases between. Germline values: CDR1 MNHNY, CDR2 SVGAGI (reference sequence). The CDR3 has 13 amino acids. The CDR3 DNA reads TGTGCCAGCAGTTACTCGAAAGAAAACGAGCAGTACTTC. Translated, it gives CASSYSKENEQYF.

The DNA of the CDR3 is TGCGCCAGCAGCTTGTTGCGGGCAAGCAATGAGCAGTTCTTC. It yields the protein CASSLLRASNEQFF. This chain connects TRBV5-1 to TRBJ2-1, with a possible D match to TRBD2 (5 bases). The length of the CDR3 is 14 residues. Per germline, CDR1 SGHRS and CDR2 YFSETQ. Between the trimmed V and J ends, which lost 1 base and 6 bases, there was a span of 11 bases.

The gene calls are TRBV18 and TRBJ2-1; 7 bases match TRBD1. J gave up 2 bases and V 8 bases, and 9 bases lay outside the gene matches. The germline V gene has CDR1 KGHSH and CDR2 LQKENI. CDR3 length equals 15 residues. The CDR3 DNA sequence: TGTGCCAGCAGAGACGAGGGGGCCACCTACAATGAGCAGTTCTTC. Translating gives CASRDEGATYNEQFF. Full variable domain (rest looked up from reference TRBV18 and TRBJ2-1): NAGVMQNPRHLVRRRGQEARLRCSPMKGHSHVYWYRQLPEEGLKFMVYLQKENIIDESGMPKERFSAEFPKEGPSILRIQQVVRGDSAAYFCASRDEGATYNEQFFGPGTRLTVL.

This clonotype has a single count. This may stem from a read error, because a much larger clone lies one nucleotide away. The gene calls are TRBV6-6 and TRBJ2-6, with TRBD1 matching 8 bases. The CDR3 has 16 amino acids. The germline V gene has CDR1 MNHNY and CDR2 SVGAGI (reference sequence). The CDR3, as DNA: TGTGCCAGCGGTTACCCGACAGGGGCTGGGGCCAACGTCCTGACTTTC. Translation: CASGYPTGAGANVLTF.

This clonotype was seen a single time. V gene TRBV6-5 combines with J gene TRBJ1-1, with a possible D match to TRBD1 (6 bases). This CDR3 has 15 amino acids. Trimming shortened V by 5 bases and J by 4 bases, and 17 bases separated the two germline ends. Germline V gene lookup returns CDR1 MNHEY and CDR2 SVGAGI. The CDR3 loop is CASSEHRVEATEAFF. The DNA of the CDR3 is TGTGCCAGCAGTGAGCACAGGGTTGAGGCCACTGAAGCTTTCTTT.